Listed below are T cell receptor beta chains from one sample, sequenced in a study of blood T cell repertoires in COVID-19. The method was immunoSEQ multiplex PCR; TCRdb's version includes in-frame clones alone and lacks a portion of them. This table holds 150,000 to 180,000 clones, roughly 84% found once. The sequenced material came from peripheral blood. The receptors were gathered from a man in his sixties with COVID-19, enrolled during active disease. The CDR3 runs from the conserved cysteine through the conserved F or W. The D gene is left open where the match is weak. Where a row states a size, it is once, few, many or the class of an expanded clone; other rows omit it.

J	D	V	size	DNA	CDR3
TRBJ2-1	TRBD1	TRBV9	.	TGTGCCAGCAGCGGTACAGGGGTCTACAATGAGCAGTTCTTC	CASSGTGVYNEQFF
TRBJ2-7	TRBD2	TRBV6-2/TRBV6-3	few	TGTGCCAGCAGTCGACTAGCCCAGAGCTCCTACGAGCAGTACTTC	CASSRLAQSSYEQYF
TRBJ1-6	TRBD1	TRBV11-3	once	TGTGCCAGCAGCTTCCAAGACAGGGGTAATTCACCCCTCCACTTT	CASSFQDRGNSPLHF
TRBJ1-1	TRBD1	TRBV18	once	TGTGCCAGCTCACCACCTGCTTGGGACAGAGGTACTGAAGCTTTCTTT	CASSPPAWDRGTEAFF
TRBJ1-1	TRBD1	TRBV2	.	TGTGCCAGCAGTGAAAAGACAGGGCGGGGCACTGAAGCTTTCTTT	CASSEKTGRGTEAFF
TRBJ2-7	.	TRBV4-2	.	TGTGCCAGCAGCCTCCACGCAGGGTCCCAAATTCCCTACGAGCAGTACTTC	CASSLHAGSQIPYEQYF
TRBJ2-3	TRBD2	TRBV7-2	.	TGTGCCAGCAGCTTCCGAGCACTAGCGGGTATTCTTAGCACAGATACGCAGTATTTT	CASSFRALAGILSTDTQYF
TRBJ1-5	.	TRBV7-2	.	TGTGCCAGCAGCGCCCTAGTTGGCAATCAGCCCCAGCATTTT	CASSALVGNQPQHF
TRBJ2-3	TRBD2	TRBV18	.	TGTGCCAGCTCACCACCGGCTCTGGCTAGCGGGAGTGGGGATACGCAGTATTTT	CASSPPALASGSGDTQYF
TRBJ2-2	.	TRBV7-3	.	TGTGCCAGCAGCTCCCCCCCCGGAGGCTTGGTAGGCACCGGGGAGCTGTTTTTT	CASSSPPGGLVGTGELFF
TRBJ1-6	TRBD1	TRBV7-2	few	TGTGCCAGCAGCTGGACAGGGATCAATTCACCCCTCCACTTT	CASSWTGINSPLHF
TRBJ1-2	TRBD1	TRBV4-3	.	TGCGCCAGCAGCCAAGATCTTCCAGGGGGCCTCCTCTATGGCTACACCTTC	CASSQDLPGGLLYGYTF
TRBJ2-2	TRBD1	TRBV2	.	TGTGCCAGCACCACGTTCCCCAGACAGGGGTTGTTTTTT	CASTTFPRQGLFF
TRBJ2-3	TRBD2	TRBV5-5	.	TGTGCCAGCAGCTTGCTAGCGGGAGTAACGGCAGATACGCAGTATTTT	CASSLLAGVTADTQYF
TRBJ2-1	TRBD2	TRBV7-2	.	TGTGCCACCAAAGGGGCGGGAGGAGCCTACAATGAGCAGTTCTTC	CATKGAGGAYNEQFF
TRBJ1-5	.	TRBV28	.	TGTGCCAGCAGTTGGGAGCTTGGCAGTAGTCAGCCCCAGCATTTT	CASSWELGSSQPQHF
TRBJ1-3	TRBD1	TRBV28	.	TGTGCCAGCAGCGTGCAGGGGGGTGGAAACACCATATATTTT	CASSVQGGGNTIYF
TRBJ1-4	TRBD1	TRBV30	.	TGTGCCTGGAGTGCACCAGGGACAGGGGCGAACGAAAAACTGTTTTTT	CAWSAPGTGANEKLFF
TRBJ1-4	TRBD1	TRBV6-5	.	TGTGCCAGCAGTAACGGTTACAGGGGGATTGAAAAACTGTTTTTT	CASSNGYRGIEKLFF
TRBJ1-2	.	TRBV4-3	.	TGCGCCAGCAGCCGCAACAGGGTCGGGGCCTATGGCTACACCTTC	CASSRNRVGAYGYTF
TRBJ2-6	TRBD1	TRBV30	few	TGTGCCTGGAGTCTTACACCTCGGACAGGACTTTACGTGGGGGCCAACGTCCTGACTTTC	CAWSLTPRTGLYVGANVLTF
TRBJ2-3	.	TRBV19	.	TGTGCCAGTACCGATACCCTGAGGAGCGGCTCAGATACGCAGTATTTT	CASTDTLRSGSDTQYF
TRBJ2-5	.	TRBV11-2	.	TGTGCCAGCAGCGCCCAGGGGTCTAGCTTCGGGACCCAGTACTTC	CASSAQGSSFGTQYF
TRBJ2-7	TRBD1	TRBV6-6	.	TGTGCCAGCAGTTACGTTCAGGGGGAAAACTACGAGCAGTACTTC	CASSYVQGENYEQYF
TRBJ1-5	.	TRBV11-3	many	TGTGCCAGCCGTAAAGCGGGGTTGATTCAGCCCCAGCATTTT	CASRKAGLIQPQHF
TRBJ1-1	TRBD1	TRBV18	.	TGTGCCAGCACGAAAGGACAGGGATTCTTCACTGAAGCTTTCTTT	CASTKGQGFFTEAFF
TRBJ1-2	.	TRBV5-1	.	TGCGCCAGCAGCTTGGCAGGGAACTATGGCTACACCTTC	CASSLAGNYGYTF
TRBJ1-4	TRBD1	TRBV5-1	.	TGCGCCAGCAGCTTGTGGCCGGGACAGGGTAATGAAAAACTGTTTTTT	CASSLWPGQGNEKLFF
TRBJ1-4	.	TRBV19	.	TGTGCCAGTAGAAAGACAGCTAGTAATGAAAAACTGTTTTTT	CASRKTASNEKLFF
TRBJ1-5	.	TRBV6-5	.	TGTGCCAGCAGTTACTCGTGGAGGCAGGGGAATCAGCCCCAGCATTTT	CASSYSWRQGNQPQHF
TRBJ2-7	TRBD1	TRBV5-4	.	TGTGCCAGCAGCGCTCCGGGACAGGGGTTATCCTACGAGCAGTACTTC	CASSAPGQGLSYEQYF
TRBJ1-6	.	TRBV18	.	TGTGCCAGCTCACCAGGGGAGAATTCACCCCTCCACTTT	CASSPGENSPLHF
TRBJ1-1	TRBD1	TRBV19	.	TGTGCCAGTACTGGACAGGCAAACACTGAAGCTTTCTTT	CASTGQANTEAFF
TRBJ1-3	.	TRBV4-1	few	TGCGCCAGCAGCCAAGATCCGGTTATCTCTGGAAACACCATATATTTT	CASSQDPVISGNTIYF
TRBJ2-2	.	TRBV3-1/TRBV3-2	few	TGTGCCAGCAGCCACTACAGGGAGAACACCGGGGAGCTGTTTTTT	CASSHYRENTGELFF
TRBJ1-1	.	TRBV3-1/TRBV3-2	.	TGTGCCAGCAGCCCCCGTAATGGCGGGAACACTGAAGCTTTCTTT	CASSPRNGGNTEAFF
TRBJ1-1	.	TRBV2	.	TGTGCCAGCCTCCGGACTCAAGCGGGCACTGAAGCTTTCTTT	CASLRTQAGTEAFF
TRBJ2-5	TRBD1	TRBV19	.	TGTGCCAGTAGAAACGTCCCGGGACAGGGAGAAGAGACCCAGTACTTC	CASRNVPGQGEETQYF
TRBJ1-6	.	TRBV20-1	.	TGCAGTGCTAGTGCATCAGGGGCCCCCTCACCCCTCCACTTT	CSASASGAPSPLHF
TRBJ2-1	.	TRBV11-2	.	TGTGCCAGCAGCCCCGATCGAGGTGAGCAGTTCTTC	CASSPDRGEQFF
TRBJ1-1	.	TRBV6-5	.	TGTGCCAGCAGCTCCAGTAGGGAGTCTGAAGCTTTCTTT	CASSSSRESEAFF
TRBJ1-1	TRBD1	TRBV7-3	.	TGTGCCAGCAGCCCACGTCCCGGGACAGGGCATGAAGCTTTCTTT	CASSPRPGTGHEAFF
TRBJ1-5	.	TRBV3-1/TRBV3-2	.	TGTGCCAGCAGTCCCTCCGACAGGATAAATCAGCCCCAGCATTTT	CASSPSDRINQPQHF
TRBJ1-4	TRBD1	TRBV5-7	.	TGTGCCAGCAGCTTCTCCGGGACAGGACCGAATGAAAAACTGTTTTTT	CASSFSGTGPNEKLFF
TRBJ1-1	TRBD1	TRBV5-4	.	TGTGCCAGCAGCGCAGGTCCCGGGACAGGGGGCCTTGAAGGAGCTTTCTTT	CASSAGPGTGGLEGAFF
TRBJ2-2	TRBD2	TRBV7-2	.	TGTGCCACCAGGGCGGGGGGCCCCGGGGAGCTGTTTTTT	CATRAGGPGELFF
TRBJ2-5	.	TRBV11-3	few	TGTGCCAGCAGCTTAGGGCTAGGGGCCGGGGAGACCCAGTACTTC	CASSLGLGAGETQYF
TRBJ1-2	TRBD1	TRBV3-1/TRBV3-2	.	TGTGCCAGCAGCGCGGGGACAGCCAACTATGGCTACACCTTC	CASSAGTANYGYTF
TRBJ2-1	.	TRBV7-8	.	TGTGCCAGCAGCGTATGGGTCGAGACAGGCCTCGGTGAGCAGTTCTTC	CASSVWVETGLGEQFF
TRBJ1-2	TRBD1	TRBV5-1	few	TGCGCCAGCAGCATGGGACAGAACTATGGCTACACCTTC	CASSMGQNYGYTF
TRBJ2-7	.	TRBV3-1/TRBV3-2	.	TGTGCCAGCAGCTTAACCTACAGCTCCTACGAGCAGTACTTC	CASSLTYSSYEQYF